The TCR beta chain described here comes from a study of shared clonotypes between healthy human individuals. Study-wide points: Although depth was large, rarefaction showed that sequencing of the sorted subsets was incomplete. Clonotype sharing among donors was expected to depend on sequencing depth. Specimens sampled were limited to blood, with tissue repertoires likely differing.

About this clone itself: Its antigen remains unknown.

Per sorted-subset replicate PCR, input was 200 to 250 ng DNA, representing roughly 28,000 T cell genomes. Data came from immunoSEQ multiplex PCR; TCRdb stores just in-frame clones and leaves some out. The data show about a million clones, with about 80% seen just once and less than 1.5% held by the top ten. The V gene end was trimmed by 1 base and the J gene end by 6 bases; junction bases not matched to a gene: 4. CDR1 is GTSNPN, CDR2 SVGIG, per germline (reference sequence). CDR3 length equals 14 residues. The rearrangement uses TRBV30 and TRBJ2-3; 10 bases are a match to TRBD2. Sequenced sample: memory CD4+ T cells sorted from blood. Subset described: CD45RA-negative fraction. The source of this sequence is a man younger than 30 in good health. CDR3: CAWSALAGADTQYF. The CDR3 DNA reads TGTGCCTGGAGTGCCCTAGCGGGAGCCGATACGCAGTATTTT.